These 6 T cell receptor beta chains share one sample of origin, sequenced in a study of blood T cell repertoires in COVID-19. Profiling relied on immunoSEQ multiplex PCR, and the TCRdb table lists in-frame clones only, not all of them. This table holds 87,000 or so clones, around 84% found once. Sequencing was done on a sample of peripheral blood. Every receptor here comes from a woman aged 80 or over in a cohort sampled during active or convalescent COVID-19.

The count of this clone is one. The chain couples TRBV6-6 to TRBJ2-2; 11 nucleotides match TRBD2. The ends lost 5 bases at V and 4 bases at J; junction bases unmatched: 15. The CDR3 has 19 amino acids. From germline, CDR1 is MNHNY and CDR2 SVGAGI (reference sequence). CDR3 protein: CASSPRGLAGGGVTGELFF. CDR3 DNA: TGTGCCAGCAGTCCGAGGGGGCTAGCGGGAGGAGGGGTCACCGGGGAGCTGTTTTTT.

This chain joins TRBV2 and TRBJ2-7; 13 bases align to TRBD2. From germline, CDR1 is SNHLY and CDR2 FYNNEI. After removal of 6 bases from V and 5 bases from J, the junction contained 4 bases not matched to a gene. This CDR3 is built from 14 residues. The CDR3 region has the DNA TGTGCCAGCAGAACTAGCGGGAGGGCGAACGAGCAGTACTTC. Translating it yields CASRTSGRANEQYF.

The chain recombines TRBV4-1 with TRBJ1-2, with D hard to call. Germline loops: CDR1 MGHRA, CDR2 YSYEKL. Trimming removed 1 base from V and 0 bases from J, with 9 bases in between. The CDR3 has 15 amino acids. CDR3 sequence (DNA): TGCGCCAGCAGCCAAGCGCAGGTTCCTAACTATGGCTACACCTTC. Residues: CASSQAQVPNYGYTF.

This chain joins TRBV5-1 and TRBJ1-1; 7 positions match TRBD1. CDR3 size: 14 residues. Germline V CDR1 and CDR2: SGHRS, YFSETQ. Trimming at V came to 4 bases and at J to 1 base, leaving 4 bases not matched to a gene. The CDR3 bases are TGCGCCAGCAGCGTGACAGGGAAGAACACTGAAGCTTTCTTT. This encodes CASSVTGKNTEAFF.

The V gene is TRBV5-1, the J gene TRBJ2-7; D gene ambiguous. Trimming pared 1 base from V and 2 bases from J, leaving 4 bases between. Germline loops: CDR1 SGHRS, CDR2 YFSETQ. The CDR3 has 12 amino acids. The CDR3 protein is CASSLTAYEQYF. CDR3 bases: TGCGCCAGCAGCTTGACAGCCTACGAGCAGTACTTC.

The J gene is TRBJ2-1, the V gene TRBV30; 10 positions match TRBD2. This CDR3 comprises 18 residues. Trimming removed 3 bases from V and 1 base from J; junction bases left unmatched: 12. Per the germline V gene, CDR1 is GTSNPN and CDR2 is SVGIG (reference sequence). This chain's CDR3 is CAWRVSSGSRTSYNEQFF. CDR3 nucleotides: TGTGCCTGGAGAGTTTCTAGCGGGAGCCGTACTTCCTACAATGAGCAGTTCTTC.